Listed below are T cell receptor beta chains from one sample, sequenced in a study of T cell responses to AZD1222 COVID-19 vaccine. Assay used: immunoSEQ multiplex PCR; TCRdb lists only in-frame clones, some missing. Counted here are about 180,000 clones, 75% to 90% occurring once; the ten biggest clones make up less than 3%. The source was peripheral blood, collected on day 0 of AZD1222 vaccination. The receptors stem from an adult in good health. CDR3s leave out the opening cysteine and the closing phenylalanine or tryptophan. Fields, in order: clone size, J gene, CDR3 length, D gene, V gene, CDR3 protein. D genes are given only for firm matches. Size is omitted from some rows. Given values are once, few, many or a class for expanded clones.

once,TRBJ1-1,13,-,TRBV28,ASSSLGAPNTEAF
-,TRBJ2-3,14,-,TRBV11-3,ASSLDGAGRTDTQY
-,TRBJ1-5,14,-,TRBV5-8,ASSRGRHWDNQPQH
-,TRBJ1-1,14,-,TRBV18,ASSPSVLRGNTEAF
-,TRBJ1-1,14,-,TRBV2,ASSARRGPMNTEAF
-,TRBJ2-7,12,TRBD2,TRBV9,ASSASGREYEQY
-,TRBJ1-4,11,-,TRBV6-5,ATRQRTNEKLF
once,TRBJ2-1,12,TRBD2,TRBV18,ASSPRVAGNEQF
-,TRBJ1-1,9,-,TRBV6-5,ASSYLGEAF
-,TRBJ1-4,15,TRBD1,TRBV2,ASSGFRLDRVGEKLF
-,TRBJ2-7,13,TRBD1,TRBV2,ASSSGDRTSYEQY
-,TRBJ1-2,12,-,TRBV6-1,ASSERERVYGYT
-,TRBJ2-3,14,-,TRBV14,ASSPPKQRYGDTQY
-,TRBJ2-6,10,-,TRBV9,ASSPGTRVMA
-,TRBJ2-2,11,-,TRBV30,AWREWNTGELF
once,TRBJ2-7,14,-,TRBV6-6,ASSYRGMRDSYEQY
-,TRBJ2-2,13,-,TRBV15,ATSRGRGLTGELF
-,TRBJ2-1,12,TRBD2,TRBV30,AWKLAGDFNEQF
-,TRBJ2-5,12,-,TRBV2,ASSERLAEETQY
-,TRBJ1-2,11,-,TRBV5-1,ASRASPNYGYT
-,TRBJ1-1,11,-,TRBV6-5,ASRGRGLTEAF
few,TRBJ2-7,13,TRBD2,TRBV5-1,ASSLEGGFLNEQY
-,TRBJ2-5,12,-,TRBV7-2,ASSLGSLQETQY
-,TRBJ1-2,13,-,TRBV18,ASSPIKGVIGGYT
once,TRBJ2-1,11,TRBD2,TRBV5-8,ASSWTSYNEQF
-,TRBJ1-1,9,TRBD1,TRBV20-1,SAGTGLGAF
-,TRBJ1-5,14,-,TRBV7-9,ASSLARVGSNQPQH
-,TRBJ1-4,12,TRBD1,TRBV5-4,ASSYRGPNEKLF
once,TRBJ1-1,17,-,TRBV2,ASSEWSQPGLQWRTEAF
-,TRBJ2-3,15,-,TRBV5-6,ASSLTGLTTTTDTQY
-,TRBJ1-1,12,-,TRBV15,ATTLSGSDTEAF
few,TRBJ2-2,11,-,TRBV30,AWNQGGTGELF
-,TRBJ1-2,10,-,TRBV5-5,ASSITAYGYT
-,TRBJ2-3,13,-,TRBV27,ASRLGVVGTDTQY
-,TRBJ1-1,13,-,TRBV5-8,ASSLWAAQNTEAF
-,TRBJ2-6,15,TRBD1,TRBV7-8,ASSRGTGGAGANVLT
-,TRBJ2-7,12,-,TRBV5-5,ASSLDGQTYEQY
-,TRBJ1-1,12,-,TRBV5-1,ASSLTVSDTEAF
-,TRBJ1-1,12,-,TRBV7-3,ASSLSASNTEAF